What follows is one TCR beta chain and its context. This receptor's antigen is unknown. Base qualities are missing; no much larger clone stands one base away. This sample is part of a study of PD-L1 blockade in urothelial cancer (dated by TCRdb to the late 2010s). For the study in its entirety: All patients started therapy in the mid-2010s and received atezolizumab 1,200 mg intravenously every 3 weeks. About 85% of the roughly 29 patients were identified as males with urothelial cancer of bladder origin, and a prior smoking history was reported by 18 of 29 patients. Patients had an ECOG performance status of 0 or 1 and had received between 0 and 3 prior chemotherapy regimens. Blood samples were analyzed at two time points: 3 weeks after treatment start (second dose) and 6 weeks after treatment start. A median of roughly 140,000 T cells and around 81,000 unique TCRs was obtained from blood samples, and a median clonality of roughly 0.074 was observed. The study, an exploratory multi-omic analysis, examined somatic, immune and clinical correlates of response to PD-L1 blockade with atezolizumab in urothelial cancer. TCR sequencing covered pretreatment tumor samples and matched, serially collected peripheral blood taken before and after atezolizumab treatment. Durable clinical benefit was defined as progression-free survival longer than 6 months, and TCR features were also tested against progression-free and overall survival. In the same patients who had TCR sequencing, pretreatment tumors also underwent whole exome sequencing and RNA sequencing. About 10 patients achieved durable clinical benefit and some 21 did not. Around 29 patients had pretreatment blood TCR-seq, approximately 24 had at least one posttreatment blood collection, and approximately 24 had tumor TCR-seq.

The sample's time point label, decoded: pretreatment peripheral blood. The cohort included 25 to 35 patients with locally advanced or metastatic urothelial carcinoma who were treated at Memorial Sloan Kettering on a trial protocol. Peripheral blood mononuclear cells were collected pretreatment and during treatment, with between 1 and 8 total time points obtained per patient. The Qiagen DNeasy Blood extraction kit was used to purify genomic DNA from total PBMCs and tumor samples. PBMCs were collected pretreatment and during treatment, and were isolated and stored as previously described. V loses 1 base, J loses 4 bases, and the germline ends lie 23 bases apart. Based on the germline V gene, the CDR1 and CDR2 sequences are SGHDN and FVKESK. The CDR3 runs 18 residues from the cysteine to the phenylalanine. Left in the record is the CDR3 DNA by itself, 54 bases read in frame from the first base. Beyond this particular receptor, the publication reports: At 3 weeks after the start of treatment, tumor-associated TCR clones in peripheral blood had expanded more in patients with durable benefit (n of about 21, p = 0.022). Small sample size (n ≈ 29) and many exploratory analyses mean the results are intended to be hypothesis-generating. Improved progression-free and overall survival was associated with having pretreatment peripheral blood TCR clonality below the median.

Synthetic TCR analog templates were spiked into each PCR so that absolute template abundance could be estimated from read counts. Using the immunoSEQ assay, TCRbeta CDR3 regions were amplified from genomic DNA with bias-controlled V and J gene primers. Sequencing of rearranged TCRbeta segments was done at approximately 20X coverage. In the source study's methods: Sequencing errors were corrected by clustering and CDR3s were annotated against IMGT to assign V, D and J genes. Out-of-frame and stop-codon sequences were excluded, and only productive TCRbeta rearrangements were used in downstream analyses. Clonality was calculated as one minus the Shannon entropy normalized by the log of the number of unique productive sequences. Fisher's exact test with Benjamini-Hochberg correction, using a cutoff of adjusted p below 0.01, was how clones that differed between time points or between blood and tumor were identified. TCRdb carries this immuneACCESS record with in-frame sequences only. Its versions omit some clonotypes, under half of them owing to an unresolved V gene in the studies checked, with the rest unexplained. V, J and clone size derive from that table, while D and trimming were established from the DNA sequence. In all, the sample holds about 86,000 clones, and approximately 81% of those were seen once. The ten largest clones represent around an eighth of the sample.

Here the sequenced sample was PBMCs, taken around atezolizumab (anti-PD-L1) treatment. The sequence derives from a man in his 60s with urothelial cancer. The rearranged chain carries TRBV14 and TRBJ2-7, with the D gene not clear enough to name. The bases read TGTGCCAGCAGCCAAGGAGTGAACCGCAGGTTTTGGGTTTACGAGCAGTACTTC. Its translation is CASSQGVNRRFWVYEQYF.